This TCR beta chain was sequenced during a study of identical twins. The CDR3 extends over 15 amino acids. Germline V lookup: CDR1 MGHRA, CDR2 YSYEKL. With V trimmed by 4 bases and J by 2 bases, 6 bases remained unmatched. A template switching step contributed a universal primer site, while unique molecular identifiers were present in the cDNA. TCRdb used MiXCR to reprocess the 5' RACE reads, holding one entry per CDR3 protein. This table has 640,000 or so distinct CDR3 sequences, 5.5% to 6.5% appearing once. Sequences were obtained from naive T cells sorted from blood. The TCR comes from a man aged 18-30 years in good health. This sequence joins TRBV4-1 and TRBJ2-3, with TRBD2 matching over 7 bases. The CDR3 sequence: CASSPYSGPTDTQYF. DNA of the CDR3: TGCGCCAGCAGCCCTTATAGCGGGCCCACAGATACGCAGTATTTT.